The present TCR beta chain was sequenced within a study of T cell responses to AZD1222 COVID-19 vaccine. Findings and limits, study-wide: Nearly half of spike-specific TCRs reportedly target variant regions that are unmutated in the B.1.351 and B.1.1.7 variants.

The method was immunoSEQ multiplex PCR; TCRdb's version includes in-frame clones alone and lacks a portion of them. The table has approximately 100,000 clones, 85% to 90% seen once. Deletions cut 5 bases from V and 5 bases from J, with 8 bases between. In germline, CDR1 is SGHAT, CDR2 FQNNGV. The CDR3 has 12 residues. This clone was observed at least ten times. Antigen specificity is unknown. Sequences were derived from peripheral blood, sampled on day 0 of MenACWY control vaccination. The receptor comes from an adult in good health. The chain couples TRBV11-2 to TRBJ2-3; the D is unclear. CDR3 nucleotide sequence: TGTGCCAGCAGCGGGCCGGGAGATACGCAGTATTTT. Translating it yields CASSGPGDTQYF. Full variable domain (rest looked up from reference TRBV11-2 and TRBJ2-3): EAGVAQSPRYKIIEKRQSVAFWCNPISGHATLYWYQQILGQGPKLLIQFQNNGVVDDSQLPKDRFSAERLKGVDSTLKIQPAKLEDSAVYLCASSGPGDTQYFGPGTRLTVL.